Listed below are T cell receptor beta chains from one sample, sequenced in a study of technical replicates of blood from a few donors. Method: immunoSEQ multiplex PCR; TCRdb's copy keeps in-frame clones and lacks some. The sample consists of some 87,000 clones, roughly 96% of them appearing once. Material for sequencing was T cells isolated from PBMCs. These receptors were taken from a human donor in good health. The CDR3 runs from the conserved cysteine through the conserved F or W. A D gene is named only where the DNA matches it firmly. Clone size is shown for a subset of rows, as once, few, many or a class of expanded clone.

abundance: .; v_gene: TRBV5-8; d_gene: .; j_gene: TRBJ2-3; CDR3aa: CASSIREFGTDTQYF; CDR3nt: TGTGCCAGCAGCATTCGGGAGTTCGGCACAGATACGCAGTATTTT
abundance: .; v_gene: TRBV18; d_gene: .; j_gene: TRBJ1-2; CDR3aa: CASSPDGIYGYTF; CDR3nt: TGTGCCAGCTCACCTGACGGGATCTATGGCTACACCTTC
abundance: .; v_gene: TRBV7-6; d_gene: .; j_gene: TRBJ1-5; CDR3aa: CASSSNSGQPQHF; CDR3nt: TGTGCCAGCAGCTCCAACAGTGGCCAGCCCCAGCATTTT
abundance: .; v_gene: TRBV2; d_gene: .; j_gene: TRBJ2-3; CDR3aa: CASRLQGTSTDTQYF; CDR3nt: TGTGCCAGCAGGTTACAGGGTACCAGCACAGATACGCAGTATTTT
abundance: .; v_gene: TRBV7-2; d_gene: .; j_gene: TRBJ2-3; CDR3aa: CASSLGGAGVYADTQYF; CDR3nt: TGTGCCAGCAGCTTAGGGGGGGCGGGAGTTTATGCAGATACGCAGTATTTT
abundance: .; v_gene: TRBV9; d_gene: .; j_gene: TRBJ1-2; CDR3aa: CASSVAFRDGYTF; CDR3nt: TGTGCCAGCAGCGTAGCCTTCCGGGATGGCTACACCTTC
abundance: .; v_gene: TRBV5-1; d_gene: .; j_gene: TRBJ1-1; CDR3aa: CASSLGGDEAFF; CDR3nt: TGCGCCAGCAGCTTGGGCGGGGATGAAGCTTTCTTT
abundance: .; v_gene: TRBV5-1; d_gene: TRBD2; j_gene: TRBJ2-1; CDR3aa: CASSFTLAGGNEQFF; CDR3nt: TGCGCCAGCAGCTTTACACTAGCGGGAGGCAATGAGCAGTTCTTC
abundance: .; v_gene: TRBV4-1; d_gene: TRBD2; j_gene: TRBJ2-1; CDR3aa: CASRGLADYNEQFF; CDR3nt: TGCGCCAGTAGAGGACTAGCGGACTACAATGAGCAGTTCTTC
abundance: .; v_gene: TRBV28; d_gene: TRBD2; j_gene: TRBJ2-7; CDR3aa: CASSLRLAGYEQYF; CDR3nt: TGTGCCAGCAGTTTAAGGCTAGCGGGCTACGAGCAGTACTTC
abundance: .; v_gene: TRBV27; d_gene: .; j_gene: TRBJ1-2; CDR3aa: CASSFLGGGYTF; CDR3nt: TGTGCCAGCAGTTTCCTAGGGGGAGGCTACACCTTC
abundance: .; v_gene: TRBV28; d_gene: TRBD2; j_gene: TRBJ2-7; CDR3aa: CASSLVAGEAYEQYF; CDR3nt: TGTGCCAGCAGTTTGGTAGCGGGCGAAGCCTACGAGCAGTACTTC
abundance: .; v_gene: TRBV10-3; d_gene: .; j_gene: TRBJ2-1; CDR3aa: CAISSQGSQFF; CDR3nt: TGTGCCATCAGTAGCCAGGGCTCTCAGTTCTTC
abundance: .; v_gene: TRBV2; d_gene: .; j_gene: TRBJ1-5; CDR3aa: CASILEGNGQPQHF; CDR3nt: TGTGCCAGCATTCTCGAGGGAAACGGTCAGCCCCAGCATTTT
abundance: .; v_gene: TRBV6-5; d_gene: .; j_gene: TRBJ1-3; CDR3aa: CASSYSWGGSGNTIYF; CDR3nt: TGTGCCAGCAGTTACTCCTGGGGAGGCTCTGGAAACACCATATATTTT
abundance: .; v_gene: TRBV6-4; d_gene: .; j_gene: TRBJ2-2; CDR3aa: CASSELGSVNTGELFF; CDR3nt: TGTGCCAGCAGTGAATTAGGAAGCGTGAACACCGGGGAGCTGTTTTTT
abundance: once; v_gene: TRBV7-8; d_gene: TRBD1; j_gene: TRBJ1-4; CDR3aa: CASMDRGNEKLFF; CDR3nt: TGTGCCAGCATGGACAGGGGTAATGAAAAACTGTTTTTT
abundance: .; v_gene: TRBV29-1; d_gene: TRBD1; j_gene: TRBJ2-7; CDR3aa: CSASHGTGGYEQYF; CDR3nt: TGCAGCGCTAGCCATGGGACAGGGGGCTACGAGCAGTACTTC
abundance: .; v_gene: TRBV9; d_gene: .; j_gene: TRBJ1-4; CDR3aa: CASSPRLFSTNEKLFF; CDR3nt: TGTGCCAGCAGCCCCCGACTTTTTTCAACTAATGAAAAACTGTTTTTT
abundance: .; v_gene: TRBV29-1; d_gene: TRBD1; j_gene: TRBJ1-2; CDR3aa: CSVEDGATGGAYTF; CDR3nt: TGCAGCGTTGAAGATGGGGCAACAGGGGGCGCCTACACCTTC
abundance: .; v_gene: TRBV6-1; d_gene: .; j_gene: TRBJ2-7; CDR3aa: CASSDRGLYEQYF; CDR3nt: TGTGCCAGCAGTGACAGGGGTCTGTACGAGCAGTACTTC